One sample yielded the 29 T cell receptor beta chains listed below, sequenced in a study of Ad26.COV2.S vaccination and SARS-CoV-2 variants. The method was immunoSEQ multiplex PCR; TCRdb's version includes in-frame clones alone and lacks a portion of them. The table lists roughly 350,000 clones, 86% of them singletons. This sample's treatment: about 20 received Ad26.COV2.S at low or high dose, single or two shots; 5 received placebo; per-sample allocation not given. Specimen acquisition occurred on day 63 following the initial vaccine or placebo injection. Sequencing was performed on peripheral blood, taken in a trial of Ad26.COV2.S vaccine versus placebo. These receptors were taken from a person aged 18-65 years who received the Ad26.COV2.S COVID-19 vaccine or a placebo.

J is TRBJ2-5 and V is TRBV19; D perhaps matches TRBD1 (6 bases). Germline assignment: CDR1 LNHDA and CDR2 SQIVND (reference sequence). The CDR3 runs to 14 residues. V was shortened by 5 bases and J by 6 bases, with 16 bases between the two germline ends. The CDR3 is CASSHQGMDQTQYF. The CDR3 region has the DNA TGTGCCAGTAGTCATCAGGGGATGGATCAGACCCAGTACTTC. Full variable domain (outside the CDR3, taken from reference TRBV19 and TRBJ2-5): DGGITQSPKYLFRKEGQNVTLSCEQNLNHDAMYWYRQDPGQGLRLIYYSQIVNDFQKGDIAEGYSVSREKKESFPLTVTSAQKNPTAFYLCASSHQGMDQTQYFGPGTRLLVL.

The chain combines TRBV7-6 with TRBJ2-3; D gene uncertain. This CDR3 contains 14 residues. Germline assignment: CDR1 SGHVS and CDR2 FNYEAQ. V shed 3 bases and J shed 4 bases, with 11 bases lying between them. CDR3 coding DNA: TGTGCCAGCAGCTTCGACATCGGTCCAGATACGCAGTATTTT. Translated, it gives CASSFDIGPDTQYF.

CDR3 amino acids: CASSLVAGNAYEQYF. CDR3 nucleotide sequence: TGTGCCAGCAGCTTAGTGGCAGGGAACGCCTACGAGCAGTACTTC. The V call is TRBV7-9, the J call TRBJ2-7; D is possibly TRBD1 (5 bases). The CDR3 runs 15 residues. Germline V gives CDR1 SEHNR, CDR2 FQNEAQ (reference sequence). V lost 1 base, J lost 2 bases, and 12 bases lay in between.

Turning to this clone: This specimen includes other DNA sequences encoding the same CDR3. The chain combines TRBV7-9 with TRBJ1-1; tentatively, D is TRBD1 (5 bases). CDR1 is SEHNR and CDR2 is FQNEAQ in the germline V gene (reference sequence). V gave up 1 base and J gave up 5 bases, with 8 bases separating them. The CDR3 sequence is 13 residues long. The CDR3 sequence is CASSLGGETEAFF. In DNA, the CDR3 is TGTGCCAGCAGCTTAGGGGGCGAAACTGAAGCTTTCTTT.

The rearrangement links TRBV10-3 to TRBJ1-1; TRBD1 might be the D (5 bases). Trimming pared 6 bases from V and 1 base from J, leaving 9 bases between. Germline-derived CDR1 and CDR2 are ENHRY and SYGVKD. This CDR3 contains 13 residues. In nucleotides, the CDR3 is TGTGCCATCAGCTCCAGGGAGAACACTGAAGCTTTCTTT. Translation gives CAISSRENTEAFF.

The chain employs TRBV7-6 and TRBJ1-1; TRBD1 agrees at 7 bases. With 5 bases clipped from V and 0 bases from J, the junction kept 9 bases outside the gene matches. CDR1 and CDR2 from the germline V gene are SGHVS and FNYEAQ. CDR3 length equals 16 residues. The DNA for the CDR3 is TGTGCCAGCAGCCGGGGACAGACCGTCATGAACACTGAAGCTTTCTTT. Its protein is CASSRGQTVMNTEAFF. Full variable domain (missing parts from reference TRBV7-6 and TRBJ1-1): GAGVSQSPRYKVTKRGQDVALRCDPISGHVSLYWYRQALGQGPEFLTYFNYEAQQDKSGLPNDRFSAERPEGSISTLTIQRTEQRDSAMYRCASSRGQTVMNTEAFFGQGTRLTVV.

Here the CDR3 DNA reads TGTGCCAGTAGTCCTTACGGCAGGGAGGAACGAAACACCATATATTTT. Its translation: CASSPYGREERNTIYF. This chain uses TRBV19 with TRBJ1-3; D possibly corresponds to TRBD1 (5 bases). V lost 5 bases and J 5 bases, leaving 19 bases between the germline ends. This CDR3 has 16 amino acids. Per the germline V gene, CDR1 is LNHDA and CDR2 is SQIVND (reference sequence). The whole variable domain, filled in from reference TRBV19 and TRBJ1-3, reads DGGITQSPKYLFRKEGQNVTLSCEQNLNHDAMYWYRQDPGQGLRLIYYSQIVNDFQKGDIAEGYSVSREKKESFPLTVTSAQKNPTAFYLCASSPYGREERNTIYFGEGSWLTVV.

This clone was counted once. At the DNA level, this CDR3 is encoded by other sequences in the same sample as well. The chain has TRBV4-3 and TRBJ1-1, with D possibly TRBD1 on 5 matching bases. The V gene lost 3 bases and the J gene lost 1 base, with 9 bases spanning the gap. There are 14 residues in the CDR3. From germline, CDR1 is LGHNA and CDR2 YSLEER. The chain's CDR3 is CASSHSRGNTEAFF. The CDR3 DNA is TGCGCCAGCAGCCACTCGAGGGGGAACACTGAAGCTTTCTTT.

This chain uses TRBV27 with TRBJ2-1, with D perhaps being TRBD1 or TRBD2 (6 bases each). Germline V gives CDR1 MNHEY, CDR2 SMNVEV (reference sequence). With 6 bases removed from V and 2 bases from J, the gap between germline ends came to 14 bases. The CDR3 contains 15 residues. The CDR3 reads CASRSIGGPYNEQFF. CDR3 nucleotide sequence: TGTGCCAGCAGATCCATAGGGGGGCCCTACAATGAGCAGTTCTTC.

CDR3 sequence (DNA): TGCAGCGTTGAGGCCCGGACAGGGGGCTACGAGCAGTACTTC. It specifies CSVEARTGGYEQYF. The genes are TRBV29-1 and TRBJ2-7, with 10 bases that match TRBD1. J lost 3 bases, V lost 3 bases, and 5 bases had no gene match. CDR1 and CDR2 (germline): SQVTM, ANQGSEA. The CDR3 is 14 residues long.

V is TRBV19 and J is TRBJ1-2; TRBD1 matches at 11 bases. The CDR3 sequence is 14 residues long. The trim removed 5 bases at V and 4 bases at J, leaving 3 bases unmatched. Germline V CDR1 and CDR2: LNHDA, SQIVND (reference sequence). CDR3 bases: TGTGCCAGTAGTCTAGGACAGGGGGCCTATGGCTACACCTTC. Amino acids: CASSLGQGAYGYTF. Supplemented by reference TRBV19 and TRBJ1-2, the full variable domain reads DGGITQSPKYLFRKEGQNVTLSCEQNLNHDAMYWYRQDPGQGLRLIYYSQIVNDFQKGDIAEGYSVSREKKESFPLTVTSAQKNPTAFYLCASSLGQGAYGYTFGSGTRLTVV.

In this sample, this clone turned up once. The rearrangement links TRBV10-3 to TRBJ1-1; 12 bases line up with TRBD1. The CDR3 covers 18 residues. The trim removed 4 bases at V and 3 bases at J, leaving 12 bases unmatched. CDR1 and CDR2 (germline): ENHRY, SYGVKD. CDR3 amino acids: CAISVSTGQGARDTEAFF. DNA for the CDR3: TGTGCCATCAGTGTTTCTACGGGACAGGGGGCTAGAGACACTGAAGCTTTCTTT.

The gene calls are TRBV13 and TRBJ2-7; D is uncertain. The V gene lost 5 bases and the J gene lost 7 bases, with 9 bases spanning the gap. The CDR3 totals 11 residues. Germline V gene data show CDR1 as PRHDT and CDR2 as FYEKMQ (reference sequence). CDR3 nucleotides: TGTGCCAGCAGCCCCCGGCGGGAGCAGTACTTC. Translated, it gives CASSPRREQYF.

The V call is TRBV28, the J call TRBJ1-5; D may be TRBD1 (5 bases). Looked up from germline, CDR1 is MDHEN and CDR2 is SYDVKM. This CDR3 is 15 amino acids long. Deletions cut 6 bases from V and 4 bases from J, with 16 bases between. As DNA, the CDR3 is TGTGCCAGCAGGATTTCAGGGATTCGGAATCAGCCCCAGCATTTT. Protein: CASRISGIRNQPQHF.

The J gene is TRBJ2-3, the V gene TRBV18; TRBD1 might be the D (5 bases). V lost 2 bases to trimming and J lost 3 bases, with 15 bases between them. Looked up from germline, CDR1 is KGHSH and CDR2 is LQKENI. The CDR3 runs 16 residues. CDR3 in amino acids: CASSPLAGCGTDTQYF. CDR3 nucleotide sequence: TGTGCCAGCTCACCATTAGCAGGGTGTGGGACAGATACGCAGTATTTT.

The V gene is TRBV4-3, the J gene TRBJ2-7; possible D gene TRBD2, 7 bases. Trimming pared 0 bases from V and 6 bases from J, leaving 15 bases between. CDR1 is LGHNA, CDR2 YSLEER, per germline. CDR3 size: 15 residues. CDR3 loop: CASSQDGGGLGEQYF. Here the CDR3 DNA reads TGCGCCAGCAGCCAAGACGGCGGGGGCCTCGGCGAGCAGTACTTC.

This clone has just a few counts. The V gene is TRBV7-3, the J gene TRBJ2-1; D ambiguous. The germline V gene has CDR1 SGHTA and CDR2 FQGTGA. This CDR3 region has 16 residues. V lost 5 bases and J 0 bases, leaving 14 bases between the germline ends. The chain's CDR3 is CASSPGGSLSYNEQFF. CDR3 DNA: TGTGCCAGCAGCCCAGGTGGCTCCCTCTCCTACAATGAGCAGTTCTTC.

There are a few counts of this clone. Other DNA sequences from this sample encode an identical CDR3 as well. The genes are TRBV18 and TRBJ1-5; the D is unclear. Germline V gene data show CDR1 as KGHSH and CDR2 as LQKENI. This CDR3 has 13 residues. Trimming took 2 bases from V and 5 from J, leaving 7 bases between them. DNA of the CDR3: TGTGCCAGCTCACCAGGGTCTGATCAGCCCCAGCATTTT. Translated: CASSPGSDQPQHF. Using reference TRBV18 and TRBJ1-5 for the parts outside the CDR3, the full variable domain is NAGVMQNPRHLVRRRGQEARLRCSPMKGHSHVYWYRQLPEEGLKFMVYLQKENIIDESGMPKERFSAEFPKEGPSILRIQQVVRGDSAAYFCASSPGSDQPQHFGDGTRLSIL.

The chain combines TRBV5-1 with TRBJ1-1; a weak D match, TRBD1 (5 bases). Trimming stripped 3 bases from V and 5 bases from J, with 8 bases between. This CDR3 is built from 12 residues. In germline, CDR1 is SGHRS, CDR2 YFSETQ. CDR3 sequence: CASSSGGTEAFF. As DNA, the CDR3 is TGCGCCAGCAGCTCTGGGGGGACTGAAGCTTTCTTT.

The gene calls are TRBV4-2 and TRBJ2-7; 10 bases agree with TRBD2. CDR3 length: 17 residues. Germline loops: CDR1 LGHNA, CDR2 YNFKEQ. V shed 4 bases and J 3 bases; nucleotides not matched to a gene: 12. CDR3 loop: CASSPTRYGTSDYEQYF. The DNA of the CDR3 is TGTGCCAGCAGCCCCACCCGGTACGGGACTAGCGACTACGAGCAGTACTTC.

The V gene is TRBV28, the J gene TRBJ1-2; D remains unclear. The V and J ends lost 2 bases and 2 bases respectively, with 12 bases between them. The CDR3 length is 15 residues. CDR1 is MDHEN and CDR2 is SYDVKM in the germline V gene. This chain's CDR3 is CASSLPVAGNYGYTF. CDR3 in DNA: TGTGCCAGCAGTTTACCTGTCGCAGGCAACTATGGCTACACCTTC.

This chain joins TRBV4-1 and TRBJ2-7; 9 bases fit TRBD1. The CDR3 sequence is 15 residues long. V lost 4 bases and J lost 0; bases outside the gene matches: 4. Germline lookup yields CDR1 MGHRA and CDR2 YSYEKL. The CDR3 sequence: CASSLETGGSYEQYF. The CDR3 region has the DNA TGCGCCAGCAGCCTCGAGACAGGGGGCTCCTACGAGCAGTACTTC.

The gene calls are TRBV7-2 and TRBJ2-7, with 7 bases aligning to TRBD1. V lost 3 bases to trimming and J lost 6 bases; unmatched junction nucleotides: 8. CDR1 is SGHTA, CDR2 FQGNSA, per germline. The CDR3 consists of 14 residues. The CDR3, as DNA: TGTGCCAGCAGCTTTATTACAGGGGACCGCGAGCAGTACTTC. Translation: CASSFITGDREQYF.

This clone has only a few counts. The chain joins TRBV28 to TRBJ1-3, with a tentative D call TRBD1 (5 bases). Germline V gives CDR1 MDHEN, CDR2 SYDVKM. The CDR3 contains 14 residues. V was trimmed by 2 bases and J by 2 bases, leaving 7 bases between them. The CDR3 bases are TGTGCCAGCAGTTTAGGGGGGACTGGAAACACCATATATTTT. Translation gives CASSLGGTGNTIYF. Combining the CDR3 with reference TRBV28 and TRBJ1-3 gives the whole variable domain DVKVTQSSRYLVKRTGEKVFLECVQDMDHENMFWYRQDPGLGLRLIYFSYDVKMKEKGDIPEGYSVSREKKERFSLILESASTNQTSMYLCASSLGGTGNTIYFGEGSWLTVV.

This sequence joins TRBV5-1 and TRBJ2-7, with 8 bases identical to TRBD1. From germline, CDR1 is SGHRS and CDR2 YFSETQ. The CDR3 has 15 residues. The J segment lost 2 bases and the V segment lost 3 bases, leaving 7 bases of the junction unmatched. The CDR3 nucleotides are TGCGCCAGCAGCTCCTACCCGGGACAGGCCTACGAGCAGTACTTC. Residues: CASSSYPGQAYEQYF.

The rearrangement joins TRBV27 to TRBJ1-2; D perhaps matches TRBD1 (5 bases). The CDR3 totals 15 residues. CDR1 and CDR2 from the germline V gene are MNHEY and SMNVEV (reference sequence). V was pared by 4 bases and J by 4 bases, with 16 bases between. CDR3 DNA: TGTGCCAGCAGTTCCTCGGGGGGTCGGGGCTATGGCTACACCTTC. Translating gives CASSSSGGRGYGYTF.

This clone was observed once. Additional DNA sequences in this sample encode the identical CDR3. The rearrangement joins TRBV28 to TRBJ1-4; D is possibly TRBD1 (5 bases). V was clipped by 6 bases and J by 2 bases, with 7 bases between them. CDR1 MDHEN and CDR2 SYDVKM come from the germline V gene. The CDR3 spans 13 residues. CDR3 region: CASSRGTNEKLFF. The CDR3 coding sequence is TGTGCCAGCAGCCGGGGGACTAATGAAAAACTGTTTTTT. Full variable domain (outside the CDR3, taken from reference TRBV28 and TRBJ1-4): DVKVTQSSRYLVKRTGEKVFLECVQDMDHENMFWYRQDPGLGLRLIYFSYDVKMKEKGDIPEGYSVSREKKERFSLILESASTNQTSMYLCASSRGTNEKLFFGSGTQLSVL.

The rearrangement links TRBV6-5 to TRBJ1-5, with D perhaps matching TRBD1 (5 bases). Germline V lookup: CDR1 MNHEY, CDR2 SVGAGI. Trimming left V 3 bases short and J 7 bases short, with 10 bases between. The CDR3 spans 13 residues. The CDR3 sequence: CASSYTEGQPQHF. Here the CDR3 DNA reads TGTGCCAGCAGTTATACGGAGGGGCAGCCCCAGCATTTT.

The chain uses TRBV7-6 and TRBJ1-4; 8 positions match TRBD1. CDR1 and CDR2 from the germline V gene are SGHVS and FNYEAQ. The CDR3 contains 16 residues. J was trimmed by 5 bases and V by 4 bases; bases with no gene match: 9. CDR3 sequence reads: CASSWGRQGSNEKLFF. CDR3 sequence (DNA): TGTGCCAGCAGCTGGGGGAGACAGGGGTCGAATGAAAAACTGTTTTTT.